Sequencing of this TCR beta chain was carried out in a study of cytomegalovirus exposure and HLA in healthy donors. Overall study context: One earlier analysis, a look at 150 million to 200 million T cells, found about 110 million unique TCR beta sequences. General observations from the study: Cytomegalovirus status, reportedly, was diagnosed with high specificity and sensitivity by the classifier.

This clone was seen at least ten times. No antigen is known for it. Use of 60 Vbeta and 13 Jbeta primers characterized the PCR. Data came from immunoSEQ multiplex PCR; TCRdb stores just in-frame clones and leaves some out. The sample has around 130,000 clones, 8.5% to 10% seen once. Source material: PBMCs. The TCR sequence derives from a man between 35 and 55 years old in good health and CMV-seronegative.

CDR3 amino acids: CASSEAAGANTEAFF. The CDR3 DNA reads TGTGCCAGCAGTGAAGCAGCAGGGGCGAACACTGAAGCTTTCTTT. The J gene is TRBJ1-1, the V gene TRBV6-1; D perhaps matches TRBD1 (6 bases). Trimming removed 0 bases from V and 1 base from J, with 9 bases in between. CDR3 length: 15 residues. From germline, CDR1 is MNHNS and CDR2 SASEGT.